The subject of this entry is one TCR beta chain. Antigen specificity is unknown. These data come from a study of T cell responses to AZD1222 COVID-19 vaccine. About the research overall: Both about-4-week and about-12-week second-dose recipients were combined. Study-level findings and limits: Scientists sampled the repertoires only once the peak T cell response had passed. Nearly half of the spike-specific TCRs reportedly recognize variant regions that carry no mutations. There were mostly white British donors and more females than males, and clonal diversity was possibly underestimated.

The repertoire was sequenced with immunoSEQ multiplex PCR; TCRdb's copy has only in-frame clones and lacks some. The sample yields 130,000 to 150,000 clones, about 92% seen once. Germline trimming cut 3 bases from V and 7 bases from J; bases unmatched to any gene: 13. CDR3 length: 16 amino acids. Germline values: CDR1 MNHEY, CDR2 SVGAGI. The genes are TRBV6-5 and TRBJ2-7; 9 nucleotides line up with TRBD2. The specimen comprised peripheral blood, sampled on day 0 of AZD1222 vaccination. The clonotype comes from an adult in good health. The CDR3 here is CASSYGSAGGPKEQYF. The CDR3 coding sequence is TGTGCCAGCAGTTATGGTTCGGCGGGAGGGCCGAAAGAGCAGTACTTC.